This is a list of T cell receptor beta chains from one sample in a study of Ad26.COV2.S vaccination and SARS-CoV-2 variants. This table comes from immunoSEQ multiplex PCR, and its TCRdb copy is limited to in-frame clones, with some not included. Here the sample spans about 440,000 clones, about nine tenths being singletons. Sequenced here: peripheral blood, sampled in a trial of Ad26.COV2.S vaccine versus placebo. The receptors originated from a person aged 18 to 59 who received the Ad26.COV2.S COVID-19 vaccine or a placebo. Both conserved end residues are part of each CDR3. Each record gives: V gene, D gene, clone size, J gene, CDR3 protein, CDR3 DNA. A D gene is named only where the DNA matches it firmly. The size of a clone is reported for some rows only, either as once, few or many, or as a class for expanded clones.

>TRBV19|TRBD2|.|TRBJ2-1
CASSTGTSAYNEQFF
TGTGCCAGCTCAACGGGGACTAGCGCTTACAATGAGCAGTTCTTC
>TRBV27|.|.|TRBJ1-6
CASSLFPSSYNSPLHF
TGTGCCAGCAGTTTATTTCCCAGCTCCTATAATTCACCCCTCCACTTT
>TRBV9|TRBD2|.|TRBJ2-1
CASSSSGLAVSSYNEQFF
TGTGCCAGCAGCTCGTCGGGACTAGCGGTGAGCTCCTACAATGAGCAGTTCTTC
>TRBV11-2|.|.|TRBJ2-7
CASSDIYEQYF
TGTGCCAGCAGCGACATCTACGAGCAGTACTTC
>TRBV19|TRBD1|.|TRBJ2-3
CASSSGTGGADTQYF
TGTGCCAGTAGTTCCGGGACAGGGGGCGCAGATACGCAGTATTTT
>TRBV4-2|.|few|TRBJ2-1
CASSQDQRAHNEQFF
TGTGCCAGCAGCCAAGATCAGCGGGCACACAATGAGCAGTTCTTC
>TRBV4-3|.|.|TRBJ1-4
CASSQAGTSLQTNEKLFF
TGCGCCAGCAGCCAAGCCGGGACATCCCTCCAAACTAATGAAAAACTGTTTTTT
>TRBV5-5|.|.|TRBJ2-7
CASSFGLGVNEQYF
TGTGCCAGCAGCTTCGGCTTGGGAGTTAACGAGCAGTACTTC
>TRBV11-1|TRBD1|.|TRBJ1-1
CASSGLTGSVEAFF
TGTGCCAGCAGCGGGCTGACAGGGAGTGTTGAAGCTTTCTTT
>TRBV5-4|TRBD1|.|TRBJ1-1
CASSSSPGQVNTEAFF
TGTGCCAGCAGTAGTTCCCCGGGACAGGTGAACACTGAAGCTTTCTTT
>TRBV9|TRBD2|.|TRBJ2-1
CASSPSGTHNEQFF
TGTGCCAGCAGCCCTAGCGGGACTCACAATGAGCAGTTCTTC
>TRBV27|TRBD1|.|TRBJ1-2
CASSSPRDRHETNYGYTF
TGTGCCAGCAGTTCTCCGCGGGACAGGCATGAAACTAACTATGGCTACACCTTC
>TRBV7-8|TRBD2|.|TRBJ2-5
CASSLALGTSGKQETQYF
TGTGCCAGCAGCTTAGCATTAGGGACTAGCGGGAAACAAGAGACCCAGTACTTC
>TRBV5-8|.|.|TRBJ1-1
CASSFRGARAFF
TGTGCCAGCAGCTTTAGGGGGGCCAGGGCTTTCTTT
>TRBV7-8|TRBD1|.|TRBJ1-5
CASSLQGGYSNQPQHF
TGTGCCAGCAGCCTCCAGGGGGGTTATAGCAATCAGCCCCAGCATTTT
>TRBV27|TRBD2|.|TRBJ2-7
CASSLSRIQREDYEQYF
TGTGCCAGCAGTTTATCGAGGATCCAGCGGGAGGACTACGAGCAGTACTTC
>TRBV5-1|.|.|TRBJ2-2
CASSLDVSGDTGELFF
TGCGCCAGCAGCTTGGATGTTTCGGGGGACACCGGGGAGCTGTTTTTT
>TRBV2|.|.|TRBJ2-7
CASSESSAGNAYEQYF
TGTGCCAGCAGTGAAAGTTCCGCGGGCAATGCCTACGAGCAGTACTTC
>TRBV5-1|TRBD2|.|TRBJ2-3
CASSLGLAGYTDTQYF
TGCGCCAGCAGCTTGGGACTAGCGGGATACACAGATACGCAGTATTTT
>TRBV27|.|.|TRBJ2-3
CASSFDSRVGGTDTQYF
TGTGCCAGCAGTTTCGATTCGCGGGTGGGCGGCACAGATACGCAGTATTTT
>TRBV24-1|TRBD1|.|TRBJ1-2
CATSEGTGYGYTF
TGTGCCACCAGTGAGGGGACAGGCTATGGCTACACCTTC
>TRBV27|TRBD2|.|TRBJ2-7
CASSLGLAEYEQYF
TGTGCCAGCAGTCTCGGACTAGCGGAGTACGAGCAGTACTTC
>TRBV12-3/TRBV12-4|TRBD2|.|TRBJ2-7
CASTPGLADEQYF
TGTGCCAGCACACCGGGACTAGCGGACGAGCAGTACTTC
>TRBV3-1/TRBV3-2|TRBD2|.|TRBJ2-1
CASSQGTSGSYEQFF
TGTGCCAGCAGCCAAGGGACTAGCGGGAGCTACGAGCAGTTCTTC
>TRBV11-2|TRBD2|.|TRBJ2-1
CASSSGTSGTIKYNEQFF
TGTGCCAGCAGCTCCGGGACTAGCGGGACTATTAAATACAATGAGCAGTTCTTC
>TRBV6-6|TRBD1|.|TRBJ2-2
CASSRNRGHGELFF
TGTGCCAGCAGTCGTAACAGGGGGCACGGGGAGCTGTTTTTT
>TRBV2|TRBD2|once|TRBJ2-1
CACPPIRGRARRGNEQFF
TGTGCCTGCCCGCCCATCAGAGGGAGGGCTCGTCGGGGCAATGAGCAGTTCTTC
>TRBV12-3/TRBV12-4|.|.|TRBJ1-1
CASSSQGTAFF
TGTGCCAGCAGTTCCCAGGGGACTGCTTTCTTT
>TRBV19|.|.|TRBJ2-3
CASSIRDTPYADTQYF
TGTGCCAGTAGTATAAGGGACACGCCGTACGCAGATACGCAGTATTTT
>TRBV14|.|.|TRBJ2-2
CASSQDVNTGELFF
TGTGCCAGCAGCCAAGACGTAAACACCGGGGAGCTGTTTTTT
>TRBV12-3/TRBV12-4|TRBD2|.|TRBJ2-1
CASRRLAGAEQFF
TGTGCCAGCAGAAGACTAGCGGGAGCTGAGCAGTTCTTC